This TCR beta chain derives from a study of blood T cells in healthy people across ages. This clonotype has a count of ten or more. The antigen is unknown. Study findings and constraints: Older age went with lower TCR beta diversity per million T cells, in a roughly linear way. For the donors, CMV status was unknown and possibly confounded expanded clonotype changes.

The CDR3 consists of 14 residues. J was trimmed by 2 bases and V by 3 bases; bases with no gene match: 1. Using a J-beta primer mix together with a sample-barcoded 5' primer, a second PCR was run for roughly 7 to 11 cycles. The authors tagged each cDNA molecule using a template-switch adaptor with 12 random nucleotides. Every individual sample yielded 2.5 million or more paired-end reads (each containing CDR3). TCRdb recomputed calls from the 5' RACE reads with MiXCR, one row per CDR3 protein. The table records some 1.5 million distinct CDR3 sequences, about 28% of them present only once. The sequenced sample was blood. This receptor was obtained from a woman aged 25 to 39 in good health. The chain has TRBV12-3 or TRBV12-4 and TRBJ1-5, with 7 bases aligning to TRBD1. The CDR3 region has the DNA TGTGCCAGCAGTTTCGGACAGGGCAATCAGCCCCAGCATTTT. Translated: CASSFGQGNQPQHF.